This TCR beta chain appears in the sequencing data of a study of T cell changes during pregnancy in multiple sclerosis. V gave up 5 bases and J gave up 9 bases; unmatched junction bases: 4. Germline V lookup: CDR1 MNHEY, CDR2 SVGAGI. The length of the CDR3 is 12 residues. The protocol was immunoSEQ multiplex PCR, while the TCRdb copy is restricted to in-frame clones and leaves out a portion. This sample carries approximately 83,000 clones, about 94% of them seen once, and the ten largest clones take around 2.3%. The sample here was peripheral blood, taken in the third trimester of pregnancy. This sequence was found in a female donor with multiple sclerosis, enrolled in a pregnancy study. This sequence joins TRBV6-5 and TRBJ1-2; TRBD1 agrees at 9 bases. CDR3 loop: CASSPGQGRYTF. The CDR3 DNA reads TGTGCCAGCAGTCCTGGACAGGGGCGCTACACCTTC.